The 28 T cell receptor beta chains reported below all come from one sample, sequenced in a study of PD-1 blockade in mismatch repair-deficient tumors. Only in-frame clones appear in the TCRdb table, and some are missing; sequencing was by immunoSEQ multiplex PCR. This table holds approximately 51,000 clones, 65% to 85% found once. Specimen: peripheral blood, collected around 19 weeks after starting pembrolizumab. The source is an adult with mismatch repair-deficient cancer.

The chain carries TRBV18 and TRBJ2-5, with 7 bases aligning to TRBD1. Germline assignment: CDR1 KGHSH and CDR2 LQKENI. The J segment lost 2 bases and the V segment lost 2 bases, leaving 2 bases of the junction unmatched. This CDR3 is 14 amino acids long. The CDR3 nucleotides are TGTGCCAGCTCACCATGGGACAGACAAGAGACCCAGTACTTC. This gives the protein CASSPWDRQETQYF. Variable domain in full (rest from reference TRBV18 and TRBJ2-5): NAGVMQNPRHLVRRRGQEARLRCSPMKGHSHVYWYRQLPEEGLKFMVYLQKENIIDESGMPKERFSAEFPKEGPSILRIQQVVRGDSAAYFCASSPWDRQETQYFGPGTRLLVL.

V usage is TRBV25-1 and J usage is TRBJ1-3; D remains unclear. Trimming took 6 bases from V and 7 from J, leaving 7 bases between them. The V gene's germline CDR1 is MGHDK and CDR2 SYGVNS. The CDR3 length is 11 residues. The CDR3: CASRGWNTIYF. The DNA for the CDR3 is TGTGCCAGCAGGGGCTGGAACACCATATATTTT.

The chain employs TRBV4-3 and TRBJ2-3; D may be TRBD2 (5 bases). The CDR3 totals 16 residues. V was pared by 4 bases and J by 1 base, with 15 bases between. CDR1 and CDR2 (germline): LGHNA, YSLEER. CDR3 in amino acids: CASSPRGSGGTDTQYF. The CDR3 coding sequence is TGCGCCAGCAGCCCGAGAGGGTCGGGTGGCACAGATACGCAGTATTTT.

The chain has TRBV5-1 and TRBJ2-2, with D possibly matching TRBD2 (6 bases). Germline lookup yields CDR1 SGHRS and CDR2 YFSETQ. Deletions cut 4 bases from V and 2 bases from J, with 9 bases between. The CDR3 has 14 amino acids. As DNA, the CDR3 is TGCGCCAGCAGCCCGGGACTTAACACCGGGGAGCTGTTTTTT. Protein product: CASSPGLNTGELFF.

Comments on this clone: Other DNA sequences in the same sample also yield this CDR3. The rearrangement links TRBV29-1 to TRBJ2-1, with 13 bases aligning to TRBD2. The CDR3 has 17 amino acids. The J segment lost 0 bases and the V segment lost 7 bases, leaving 9 bases of the junction unmatched. From germline, CDR1 is SQVTM and CDR2 ANQGSEA. The CDR3 here is CSAAGLAGRSSYNEQFF. The CDR3 DNA reads TGCAGCGCCGCGGGACTAGCGGGGCGGAGCTCCTACAATGAGCAGTTCTTC.

V and J are TRBV5-1 and TRBJ1-3; no definite D call. Trimming stripped 2 bases from V and 2 bases from J, with 8 bases between. This CDR3 is built from 14 residues. The germline gives CDR1 SGHRS, CDR2 YFSETQ. The CDR3 protein is CASSLEVTGNTIYF. The CDR3, as DNA: TGCGCCAGCAGCTTAGAGGTCACTGGAAACACCATATATTTT. Supplemented by reference TRBV5-1 and TRBJ1-3, the full variable domain reads KAGVTQTPRYLIKTRGQQVTLSCSPISGHRSVSWYQQTPGQGLQFLFEYFSETQRNKGNFPGRFSGRQFSNSRSEMNVSTLELGDSALYLCASSLEVTGNTIYFGEGSWLTVV.

The chain combines TRBV11-2 with TRBJ1-1; TRBD1 aligns across 8 bases. V lost 2 bases and J lost 5; bases outside the gene matches: 4. The CDR3 covers 14 residues. Per germline, CDR1 SGHAT and CDR2 FQNNGV. CDR3 DNA: TGTGCCAGCAGCTTAACAACAGGGGGAACTGAAGCTTTCTTT. Protein sequence: CASSLTTGGTEAFF. The full variable domain, its missing parts supplied by reference TRBV11-2 and TRBJ1-1, is EAGVAQSPRYKIIEKRQSVAFWCNPISGHATLYWYQQILGQGPKLLIQFQNNGVVDDSQLPKDRFSAERLKGVDSTLKIQPAKLEDSAVYLCASSLTTGGTEAFFGQGTRLTVV.

The gene calls are TRBV7-9 and TRBJ1-1; D unclear. From germline, CDR1 is SEHNR and CDR2 FQNEAQ (reference sequence). There are 17 residues in the CDR3. The V and J ends lost 0 bases and 3 bases respectively, with 17 bases between them. The CDR3 coding sequence is TGTGCCAGCAGCTTAGCGCTTAAGAGGCTGGAATACACTGAAGCTTTCTTT. Residues: CASSLALKRLEYTEAFF. Based on the CDR3 plus reference TRBV7-9 and TRBJ1-1, the full variable domain is DTGVSQNPRHKITKRGQNVTFRCDPISEHNRLYWYRQTLGQGPEFLTYFQNEAQLEKSRLLSDRFSAERPKGSFSTLEIQRTEQGDSAMYLCASSLALKRLEYTEAFFGQGTRLTVV.

This clone turned up a few times. CDR3 sequence reads: CASSLEQGNYGYTF. Here the CDR3 DNA reads TGTGCCAGCAGCTTGGAACAGGGGAACTATGGCTACACCTTC. This chain links TRBV5-4 with TRBJ1-2; 7 bases are a match to TRBD1. The V gene's germline CDR1 is SGHNT and CDR2 YYREEE (reference sequence). V was pared by 0 bases and J by 2 bases, with 1 base of the junction left unmatched. The CDR3 is made up of 14 amino acids.

The gene calls are TRBV4-1 and TRBJ2-1; no definite D call. The CDR3 covers 15 residues. V lost 2 bases and J lost 9, with 17 bases in between. CDR1 is MGHRA and CDR2 is YSYEKL in the germline V gene. CDR3 residues: CASSQPARSSGEQFF. CDR3 in DNA: TGCGCCAGCAGCCAACCGGCCCGGTCTTCGGGTGAGCAGTTCTTC.

This chain connects TRBV21-1 to TRBJ1-2; TRBD1 is taken as the D call from the table, unchecked against the DNA. TRBV21-1 is described as a pseudogene. This CDR3 spans 16 amino acids. CDR3 nucleotides: TGTGCCAGCAGCAAAGCGAGGACAGGGGGCAACTATGGCTACACCTTC. Residues: CASSKARTGGNYGYTF.

V and J are TRBV9 and TRBJ2-2; 10 nucleotides match TRBD2. The CDR3 runs 18 residues. The V and J ends lost 1 base and 0 bases, in that order; junction bases with no gene match: 6. Per the germline V gene, CDR1 is SGDLS and CDR2 is YYNGEE. The CDR3 here is CASSVKASGSSNTGELFF. CDR3 in DNA: TGTGCCAGCAGCGTAAAGGCTAGCGGGAGTTCGAACACCGGGGAGCTGTTTTTT.

The CDR3 loop is CASSELGAGGGGYTF. The DNA of the CDR3 is TGTGCCAGCAGCGAGCTTGGGGCAGGGGGCGGAGGCTACACCTTC. The chain is built from TRBV7-2 and TRBJ1-2, with 8 bases aligning to TRBD1. The ends lost 5 bases at V and 8 bases at J; junction bases unmatched: 13. The CDR3 covers 15 residues. Germline V gene sequence: CDR1 SGHTA, CDR2 FQGNSA.

This sequence joins TRBV28 and TRBJ2-7; 8 bases align to TRBD1. V dropped 5 bases and J dropped 1; count of bases not matched to a gene: 7. The CDR3 covers 15 residues. CDR1 and CDR2 (germline): MDHEN, SYDVKM. CDR3 loop: CASSQPGQVSYEQYF. CDR3 DNA sequence: TGTGCCAGCAGTCAACCGGGACAGGTATCCTACGAGCAGTACTTC.

The V gene is TRBV14, the J gene TRBJ2-1; no definite D call. CDR3 size: 16 residues. Trimming left V 2 bases short and J 0 bases short, with 11 bases between. CDR1 and CDR2 (germline): SGHDN, FVKESK. The CDR3 region has the DNA TGTGCCAGCAGCCAACGTCCGCCGAGCTCCTACAATGAGCAGTTCTTC. Protein: CASSQRPPSSYNEQFF.

The rearrangement uses TRBV27 and TRBJ2-3, with D uncertain. Germline lookup yields CDR1 MNHEY and CDR2 SMNVEV (reference sequence). This CDR3 contains 14 residues. V shed 6 bases and J shed 1 base, with 11 bases lying between them. CDR3 sequence (DNA): TGTGCCAGCAGCCGGCCGGTGGGCACAGATACGCAGTATTTT. Its protein is CASSRPVGTDTQYF.

The chain joins TRBV2 to TRBJ2-7; TRBD2 is a possible D gene (5 bases). From germline, CDR1 is SNHLY and CDR2 FYNNEI. The length of the CDR3 is 13 residues. Trimming shortened V by 5 bases and J by 7 bases, and 15 bases separated the two germline ends. The CDR3 nucleotides read TGTGCCAGCAGTTCGAACGAGGGATGGGAGCAGTACTTC. Translating gives CASSSNEGWEQYF.

The chain links TRBV7-2 to TRBJ2-7; no clear D gene. The CDR3 sequence is 13 residues long. The germline V gene has CDR1 SGHTA and CDR2 FQGNSA. V was trimmed by 5 bases and J by 1 base, leaving 9 bases between them. The CDR3 coding sequence is TGTGCCAGCAGCCGACATGTGTCCTACGAGCAGTACTTC. Amino acids: CASSRHVSYEQYF.

The chain uses TRBV13 and TRBJ2-7; 7 nucleotides align to TRBD2. The CDR3 runs to 17 residues. From germline, CDR1 is PRHDT and CDR2 FYEKMQ (reference sequence). Germline trimming cut 2 bases from V and 2 bases from J; bases unmatched to any gene: 12. The CDR3 DNA is TGTGCCAGCAGCTTATCCCATCGGCGGGAGCAGACCTACGAGCAGTACTTC. Translation: CASSLSHRREQTYEQYF.

This clone appeared a few times. The chain carries TRBV5-6 and TRBJ1-5, with 9 bases identical to TRBD1. The CDR3 is 16 residues long. V gave up 2 bases and J gave up 4 bases; unmatched junction bases: 7. In germline, CDR1 is SGHDT, CDR2 YYEEEE. The CDR3 bases are TGTGCCAGCAGCTTCGGGACAGGGTCTACAAATCAGCCCCAGCATTTT. This gives the protein CASSFGTGSTNQPQHF. Together with reference TRBV5-6 and TRBJ1-5, the CDR3 gives the full variable domain: DAGVTQSPTHLIKTRGQQVTLRCSPKSGHDTVSWYQQALGQGPQFIFQYYEEEERQRGNFPDRFSGHQFPNYSSELNVNALLLGDSALYLCASSFGTGSTNQPQHFGDGTRLSIL.

V gene TRBV6-1 combines with J gene TRBJ2-7; D is unclear. The CDR3 has 13 amino acids. Trimming removed 0 bases at V and 2 bases at J, with 5 bases between. Per germline, CDR1 MNHNS and CDR2 SASEGT. The DNA for the CDR3 is TGTGCCAGCAGTGAAGCTGGACCCTACGAGCAGTACTTC. This codes for CASSEAGPYEQYF.

This chain links TRBV30 with TRBJ1-2; D is undetermined. CDR1 GTSNPN and CDR2 SVGIG come from the germline V gene (reference sequence). Trimming removed 5 bases from V and 8 bases from J, with 15 bases in between. This CDR3 contains 12 residues. The DNA of the CDR3 is TGTGCCTGGGCTCGGGGTCCAGGCGGCTACACCTTC. The encoded protein is CAWARGPGGYTF.

This chain joins TRBV9 and TRBJ2-1; 8 bases are a match to TRBD2. With V trimmed by 3 bases and J by 1 base, 9 bases remained unmatched. This CDR3 region has 17 residues. Germline V gives CDR1 SGDLS, CDR2 YYNGEE. DNA for the CDR3: TGTGCCAGCAGCGAAAGCGGGAGTCTTAGTTCCTACAATGAGCAGTTCTTC. Encoded protein: CASSESGSLSSYNEQFF.

The chain uses TRBV7-9 and TRBJ2-2; tentatively, D is TRBD2 (6 bases). Germline V CDR1 and CDR2: SEHNR, FQNEAQ (reference sequence). This CDR3 is built from 14 residues. V was clipped by 6 bases and J by 7 bases, with 15 bases between them. CDR3 residues: CASRTGAGGGELFF. In nucleotides, the CDR3 is TGTGCCAGCAGAACGGGAGCGGGTGGCGGGGAGCTGTTTTTT.

This chain links TRBV9 with TRBJ2-7; 9 bases fit TRBD2. Losses at the gene ends were 0 bases for V and 5 bases for J; bases not matched to a gene: 9. Looked up from germline, CDR1 is SGDLS and CDR2 is YYNGEE. The CDR3 is 16 residues long. The CDR3 nucleotides are TGTGCCAGCAGCGTAGCTAGGGCTAGCGGGACCCACGAGCAGTACTTC. As protein: CASSVARASGTHEQYF. Variable domain in full (rest from reference TRBV9 and TRBJ2-7): DSGVTQTPKHLITATGQRVTLRCSPRSGDLSVYWYQQSLDQGLQFLIQYYNGEERAKGNILERFSAQQFPDLHSELNLSSLELGDSALYFCASSVARASGTHEQYFGPGTRLTVT.

The chain links TRBV15 to TRBJ1-2; D gene unclear. The CDR3 is 15 residues long. Trimming took off 0 bases at V and 4 bases at J, with 12 bases between the two ends. Germline values: CDR1 LNHNV, CDR2 YYDKDF (reference sequence). The CDR3 nucleotides are TGTGCCACCAGCAGAGATGGCCTATTTCCCTATGGCTACACCTTC. It codes for CATSRDGLFPYGYTF.

This clone has ten or more counts. V gene TRBV25-1 combines with J gene TRBJ2-2; TRBD2 agrees at 7 bases. The V and J ends lost 8 bases and 1 base, in that order; junction bases with no gene match: 10. Germline lookup yields CDR1 MGHDK and CDR2 SYGVNS. This CDR3 contains 16 residues. The CDR3 DNA reads TGTGCCAGCGGGTTTGGGTCGGGAGGGAACACCGGGGAGCTGTTTTTT. This translates into CASGFGSGGNTGELFF.

There are a few counts of this clone. V gene TRBV7-9 combines with J gene TRBJ2-1; TRBD2 matches at 12 bases. Germline assignment: CDR1 SEHNR and CDR2 FQNEAQ (reference sequence). V dropped 5 bases and J dropped 9; count of bases not matched to a gene: 11. The CDR3 runs 16 residues. The CDR3 spells CASSHPGLAGKGEQFF. The CDR3 DNA sequence: TGTGCCAGCAGCCACCCCGGACTAGCGGGGAAGGGTGAGCAGTTCTTC. Full variable domain (missing parts from reference TRBV7-9 and TRBJ2-1): DTGVSQNPRHKITKRGQNVTFRCDPISEHNRLYWYRQTLGQGPEFLTYFQNEAQLEKSRLLSDRFSAERPKGSFSTLEIQRTEQGDSAMYLCASSHPGLAGKGEQFFGPGTRLTVL.